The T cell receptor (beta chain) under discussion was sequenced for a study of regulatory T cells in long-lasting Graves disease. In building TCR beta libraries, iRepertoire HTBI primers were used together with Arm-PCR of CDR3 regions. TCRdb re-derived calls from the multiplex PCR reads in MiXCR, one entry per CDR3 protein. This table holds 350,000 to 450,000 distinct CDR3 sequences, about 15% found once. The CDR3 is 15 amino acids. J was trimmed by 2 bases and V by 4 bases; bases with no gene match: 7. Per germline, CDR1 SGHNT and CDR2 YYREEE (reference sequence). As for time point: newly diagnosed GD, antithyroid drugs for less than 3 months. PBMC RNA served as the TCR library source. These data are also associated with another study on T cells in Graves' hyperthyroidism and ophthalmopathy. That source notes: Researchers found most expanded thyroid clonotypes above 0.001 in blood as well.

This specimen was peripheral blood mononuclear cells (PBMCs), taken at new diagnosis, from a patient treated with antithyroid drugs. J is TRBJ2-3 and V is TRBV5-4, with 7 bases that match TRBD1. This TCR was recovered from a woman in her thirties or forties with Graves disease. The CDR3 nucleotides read TGTGCCAGCAGCCCGCGAGGGGGCTTCACAGATACGCAGTATTTT. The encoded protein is CASSPRGGFTDTQYF.